The 13 T cell receptor beta chains below were found in one sample sequenced in a study of shared clonotypes between healthy human individuals (dated by TCRdb to between 2020 and 2021). The library was built by means of the immunoSEQ multiplex PCR assay. Imported from immuneACCESS, the table was reduced by TCRdb to in-frame sequences with V and J called. These copies leave out some clones; in studies compared against another copy, an unresolved V gene accounts for under half, and the cause of the remainder is not known. The sample yields about 470,000 clones; roughly three quarters were counted once. Of the sample, about 13% is held by the ten largest clones. Sequenced sample: PBMCs. The receptors were gathered from a woman in her 40s in good health. Some clones in this sample may be carry-over from other donors' samples.

This clone was counted ten times or more. The sample holds other DNA sequences that translate to the same CDR3. The chain combines TRBV28 with TRBJ2-2, with TRBD2 identical over 7 bases. Trimming removed 6 bases from V and 2 bases from J; junction bases left unmatched: 6. The V gene's germline CDR1 is MDHEN and CDR2 SYDVKM. The CDR3 loop spans 15 amino acids. The CDR3 region is CASRKASGNTGELFF. The DNA of the CDR3 is TGTGCCAGCAGGAAGGCTAGCGGTAACACCGGGGAGCTGTTTTTT.

The count of this clone is one. The chain joins TRBV19 to TRBJ2-1; a possible D gene is TRBD2 (6 bases). Trimming removed 3 bases from V and 8 bases from J, with 11 bases in between. CDR3 length equals 13 residues. The germline CDR1 and CDR2 sequences are LNHDA and SQIVND (reference sequence). CDR3 coding DNA: TGTGCCAGTAGTATCTACGGGAGCCATGAGCAGTTCTTC. It codes for CASSIYGSHEQFF.

V is TRBV7-7 and J is TRBJ1-1; D is unclear. V gave up 2 bases and J gave up 6 bases, with 10 bases separating them. Germline assignment: CDR1 SSHAT and CDR2 FNYEAQ (reference sequence). The CDR3 is 13 residues long. The CDR3 protein is CASSLSEGSEAFF. In nucleotides, the CDR3 is TGTGCCAGCAGCTTAAGTGAGGGTTCTGAAGCTTTCTTT.

The CDR3 sequence is CASSPPEEWEKLFF. The CDR3 coding sequence is TGTGCCAGCAGCCCGCCGGAAGAGTGGGAAAAACTGTTTTTT. The rearrangement links TRBV4-2 to TRBJ1-4; D gene unclear. The CDR3 consists of 14 residues. Germline V gene lookup returns CDR1 LGHNA and CDR2 YNFKEQ. The V end was cut by 4 bases, the J end by 8 bases, with 14 bases between.

This clone was observed a few times. The chain employs TRBV5-5 and TRBJ2-7; no definite D call. Trimming removed 3 bases from V and 6 bases from J, with 16 bases in between. From germline, CDR1 is SGHKS and CDR2 YYEKEE (reference sequence). The CDR3 totals 14 residues. This CDR3 reads CASSWKTVGLEQYF. CDR3 coding DNA: TGTGCCAGCAGCTGGAAGACGGTAGGGCTCGAGCAGTACTTC.

Of note for this clone: Other nucleotide sequences in the sample specify the same CDR3. The chain joins TRBV7-8 to TRBJ1-1, with D perhaps TRBD1 (5 bases). The germline V gene encodes CDR1 SGHVS and CDR2 FQNEAQ. The CDR3 is 15 amino acids. V was pared by 0 bases and J by 1 base, with 9 bases between. The chain's CDR3 is CASSLAGGGNTEAFF. The CDR3 DNA follows: TGTGCCAGCAGCTTAGCGGGGGGAGGGAACACTGAAGCTTTCTTT.

J is TRBJ2-7 and V is TRBV29-1; 8 positions agree with TRBD2. This CDR3 comprises 12 residues. Trimming cost V 6 bases and J 5 bases; bases outside gene matches: 6. Germline-derived CDR1 and CDR2 are SQVTM and ANQGSEA. DNA for the CDR3: TGCAGCGTGTGGGCGGGGGGCGACGAGCAGTACTTC. It translates to CSVWAGGDEQYF.

V gene TRBV5-1 combines with J gene TRBJ2-1; possible D gene TRBD1, 5 bases. The ends were cut back, 4 bases at V and 9 bases at J, with 11 bases in the middle. The CDR3 consists of 12 residues. The germline gives CDR1 SGHRS, CDR2 YFSETQ. CDR3 residues: CASSHPGPEQFF. CDR3 DNA sequence: TGCGCCAGCAGCCACCCAGGGCCTGAGCAGTTCTTC.

This chain joins TRBV2 and TRBJ2-7, with D hard to call. V lost 5 bases and J lost 4, with 9 bases in between. Germline values: CDR1 SNHLY, CDR2 FYNNEI. The CDR3 runs to 12 residues. This CDR3 reads CASSITPYEQYF. The CDR3 DNA reads as TGTGCCAGCAGTATCACACCTTACGAGCAGTACTTC.

The rearrangement links TRBV5-1 to TRBJ1-1; the D gene is possibly TRBD1 (5 bases). CDR3 length equals 15 residues. V was trimmed by 0 bases and J by 3 bases, leaving 12 bases between them. Germline V gene data show CDR1 as SGHRS and CDR2 as YFSETQ. This CDR3 reads CASSLVGREDTEAFF. The CDR3, as DNA: TGCGCCAGCAGCTTGGTGGGCAGGGAAGACACTGAAGCTTTCTTT. Combining the CDR3 with reference TRBV5-1 and TRBJ1-1 gives the whole variable domain KAGVTQTPRYLIKTRGQQVTLSCSPISGHRSVSWYQQTPGQGLQFLFEYFSETQRNKGNFPGRFSGRQFSNSRSEMNVSTLELGDSALYLCASSLVGREDTEAFFGQGTRLTVV.

The CDR3 sequence is CASSFLGGRAGNEQFF. The CDR3 coding sequence is TGTGCCAGCAGCTTCCTCGGCGGGAGGGCCGGGAATGAGCAGTTCTTC. The chain has TRBV7-9 and TRBJ2-1; 9 bases align to TRBD2. V lost 3 bases, J lost 7 bases, and 10 bases stayed unmatched. The germline V gene encodes CDR1 SEHNR and CDR2 FQNEAQ (reference sequence). This CDR3 region has 16 residues.

The V and J genes are TRBV6-1 and TRBJ2-5; 8 nucleotides match TRBD2. This CDR3 has 12 residues. CDR1 and CDR2 from the germline V gene are MNHNS and SASEGT. CDR3 DNA sequence: TGTGCATCACTCCGGGAGGGGGAGACCCAGTACTTC. It specifies CASLREGETQYF.

This rearrangement joins TRBV9 to TRBJ2-3; perhaps TRBD1 as D (5 bases). Between the trimmed V and J ends, which lost 0 bases and 3 bases, there was a span of 14 bases. The CDR3 length is 16 residues. Germline loops: CDR1 SGDLS, CDR2 YYNGEE. The CDR3 DNA reads TGTGCCAGCAGCGTAGGTACAGGACGCTATACAGATACGCAGTATTTT. It yields the protein CASSVGTGRYTDTQYF. The full variable domain, with the rest looked up from reference TRBV9 and TRBJ2-3, is DSGVTQTPKHLITATGQRVTLRCSPRSGDLSVYWYQQSLDQGLQFLIQYYNGEERAKGNILERFSAQQFPDLHSELNLSSLELGDSALYFCASSVGTGRYTDTQYFGPGTRLTVL.